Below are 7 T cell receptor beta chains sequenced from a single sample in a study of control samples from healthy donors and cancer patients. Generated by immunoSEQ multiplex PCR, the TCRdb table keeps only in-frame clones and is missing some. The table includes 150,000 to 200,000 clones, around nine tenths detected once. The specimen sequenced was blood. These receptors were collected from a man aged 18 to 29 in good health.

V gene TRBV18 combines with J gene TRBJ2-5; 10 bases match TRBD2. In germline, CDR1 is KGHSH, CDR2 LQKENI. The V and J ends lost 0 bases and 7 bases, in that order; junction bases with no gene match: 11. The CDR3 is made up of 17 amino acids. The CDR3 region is CASSPPVSGGTSGTQYF. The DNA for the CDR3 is TGTGCCAGCTCACCACCAGTTAGCGGGGGGACCTCGGGGACCCAGTACTTC.

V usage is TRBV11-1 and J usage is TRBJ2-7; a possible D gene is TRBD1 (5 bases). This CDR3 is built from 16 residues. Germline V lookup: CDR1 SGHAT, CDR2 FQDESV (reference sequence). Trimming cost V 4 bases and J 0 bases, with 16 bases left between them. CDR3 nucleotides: TGTGCCAGCAGCTCGGCTTGGGGCGTCCTCTCCTACGAGCAGTACTTC. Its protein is CASSSAWGVLSYEQYF.

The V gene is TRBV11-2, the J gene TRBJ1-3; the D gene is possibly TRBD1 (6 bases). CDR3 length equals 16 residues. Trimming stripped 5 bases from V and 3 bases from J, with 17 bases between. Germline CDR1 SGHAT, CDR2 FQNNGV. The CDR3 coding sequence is TGTGCCAGCAGCACAATAACGGGGGCGCGTGGAAACACCATATATTTT. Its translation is CASSTITGARGNTIYF.

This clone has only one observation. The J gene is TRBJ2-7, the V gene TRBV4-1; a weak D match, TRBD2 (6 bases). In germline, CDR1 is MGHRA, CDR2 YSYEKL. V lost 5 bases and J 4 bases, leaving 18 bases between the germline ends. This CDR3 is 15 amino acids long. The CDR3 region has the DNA TGCGCCAGCAGCATATGGACTGGGACTGGGTACGAGCAGTACTTC. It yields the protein CASSIWTGTGYEQYF.

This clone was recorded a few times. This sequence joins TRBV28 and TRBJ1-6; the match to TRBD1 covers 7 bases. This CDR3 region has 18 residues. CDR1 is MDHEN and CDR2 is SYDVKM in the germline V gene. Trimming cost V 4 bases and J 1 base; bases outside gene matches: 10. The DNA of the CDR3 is TGTGCCAGCAGTTCAGGTGTCGGCAGGGGGTCCTATAATTCACCCCTCCACTTT. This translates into CASSSGVGRGSYNSPLHF.

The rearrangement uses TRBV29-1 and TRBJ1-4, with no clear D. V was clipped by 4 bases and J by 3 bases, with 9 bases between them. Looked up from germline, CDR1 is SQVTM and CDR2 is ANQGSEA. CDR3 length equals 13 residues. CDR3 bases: TGCAGCGTTGCCGGAACTTCTAATGAAAAACTGTTTTTT. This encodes CSVAGTSNEKLFF.

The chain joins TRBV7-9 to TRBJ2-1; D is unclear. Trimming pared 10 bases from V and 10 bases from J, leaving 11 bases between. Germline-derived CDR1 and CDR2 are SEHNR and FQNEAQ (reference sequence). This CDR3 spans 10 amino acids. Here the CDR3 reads CATKVNEQFF. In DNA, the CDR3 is TGTGCCACAAAGGTAAACGAGCAGTTCTTC.